This TCR beta chain is drawn from a study of tumor-infiltrating lymphocytes in localized non-small cell lung cancer. Study results and caveats: Recurrence-free survival showed no association with tumor T-cell fraction. Higher tumor T cell infiltration than in uninvolved lung was supported by TCRbeta sequencing.

Details on this clone: Its antigen is not known.

TCRdb keeps only in-frame clones here, not all; method: immunoSEQ multiplex PCR. Among about 23,000 clones listed, 73% were seen once. Sample: lung tumor tissue. This sequence was found in a human donor with non-small cell lung cancer.

As DNA, the CDR3 is TGTGCCAGCAGTGCCTCCAGCCCTAGCACAGATACGCAGTATTTT. Translating it yields CASSASSPSTDTQYF. The rearrangement links TRBV6-1 to TRBJ2-3; no reliable D call. From germline, CDR1 is MNHNS and CDR2 SASEGT. The CDR3 is 15 residues long. V gave up 4 bases and J gave up 0 bases, with 11 bases separating them.